Below, one T cell receptor (beta chain) is given with its context. Its antigen is still unknown. No much larger clone exists at a distance of one base, and base qualities are not known. This record belongs to a study of T cell responses to AZD1222 COVID-19 vaccine (dated by TCRdb to the early 2020s). About the investigation overall: AZD1222 recipients with second doses at about 4 weeks or about 12 weeks were pooled, because spike-specific TCR depth and breadth did not differ between schedules. TCR sequencing covered some 240 trial participants: 207 given two doses of AZD1222 and 26 given two doses of MenACWY control vaccine. Enrollment into the trials was organized by age into subgroups of 18-55, 56-69 and 70-plus years, and those subgroups contained approximately 160, 26 and 62 TCR-sequenced participants, respectively. What the authors observed across the whole study: A significant rise in spike-specific TCR breadth and depth was observed after two AZD1222 doses relative to day 0 and relative to MenACWY recipients. Participants were mostly white British and included more females than males, and it was suggested by the authors that clonal diversity may have been underestimated. In the small 56-69-year group, the increase in depth fell short of significance, most likely because of low power. Epitopes outside the regions mutated in the B.1.351 and B.1.1.7 variants were reportedly recognized by nearly half of the unique spike-specific TCRs. Only five or six AZD1222 recipients were SARS-CoV-2 seropositive at baseline, limiting conclusions about previously exposed vaccinees. No day 14 peak-response samples were available, so repertoires were characterized only after the peak T cell response. Vaccine-associated CD4 TCRs spanned the whole spike protein, with dominant responses in regions 160-218 and 743-854.

The time point label, read with the paper, signifies: baseline before first vaccination. Samples from vaccinated people were obtained from the UK trials COV001 and COV002, which included a single-blind randomized controlled phase 2/3 trial of AZD1222 (ChAdOx1 nCoV-19) in healthy adults. For TCRbeta chain sequencing, PBMC samples from trial participants were taken at day 0 and at day 28 after the second dose. The CDR3 regions of human TCRbeta chains were subjected to immunosequencing. The paper's processing steps were these. Repertoire TCRs were checked for matches against a reference library of SARS-CoV-2-specific TCRs that had been generated using the MIRA antigen-specificity platform. Breadth was defined as the fraction of unique TCRs that were SARS-CoV-2-associated. Depth was defined as the fraction of total T cells that were SARS-CoV-2-associated. Each spike-specific TCR was assigned to its reactive spike region and to a CD4 or CD8 class using the MIRA data. Log10-transformed breadth and depth values were compared by one-way ANOVA with Sidak's multiple comparisons tests. Sourced from immuneACCESS, this table was stored by TCRdb with only in-frame sequences that have V and J called. A share of the clones is absent; for the studies checked, an unresolved V gene accounts for under half, and the remainder has no known explanation. The V and J calls and the clone size are those of that table, but D and trimming were determined from the DNA. The table for this sample lists about 130,000 clones; around 90% of them were counted only once. The top ten constitute about 1.5% of the sample.

Its CDR3 holds 13 amino acids, cysteine through phenylalanine. Only the CDR3 part of the read is kept: 39 bases, read in frame from the first base. Cut back by 2 bases and 6 bases, the V and J ends lie 13 bases apart. From the germline V gene (reference sequence), CDR1 is GTSNPN and CDR2 is SVGIG. The chain links TRBV30 with TRBJ1-2; the D gene cannot be named for sure. This clonotype was sampled from an adult in good health. This sample comprised peripheral blood, obtained on day 0 of AZD1222 vaccination. The nucleotides are TGTGCCTGGAGTCGCCCGGGTAAGGATGGCTACACCTTC. Its coded protein is CAWSRPGKDGYTF.